These 18 T cell receptor beta chains were sequenced from one sample in a study of blood T cell repertoires in COVID-19 (dated by TCRdb to 2018 to 2021). Library generation was performed with the immunoSEQ multiplex PCR assay. TCRdb took over this immuneACCESS table, retaining in-frame rearrangements with V and J assigned. Such tables are incomplete; in checked studies, under half of the missing clones stem from an unresolved V gene, and the remainder is unexplained. In this sample the table shows some 240,000 clones, about three quarters of which occur a single time. The ten largest clones capture under 8.5% of the sample. Sequences were obtained from peripheral blood. The receptor source for this set is a woman in her seventies with acute or convalescent COVID-19.

The chain employs TRBV9 and TRBJ2-3; 8 bases fit TRBD2. The germline CDR1 and CDR2 sequences are SGDLS and YYNGEE. CDR3 size: 14 residues. Unmatched junction bases numbered 4, after V lost 0 bases and J lost 7 bases. The CDR3 DNA reads TGTGCCAGCAGCGTAGAAGCGGGGGCGCATACGCAGTATTTT. Amino acids: CASSVEAGAHTQYF.

Remarks on this clone: Being one base from a much bigger clone, this may be a read error. V is TRBV2 and J is TRBJ2-7; TRBD1 is a possible D gene (7 bases). The germline V gene has CDR1 SNHLY and CDR2 FYNNEI. CDR3 length equals 17 residues. CDR3 bases: TGTGCCAGCTGTGATTTGCTGGAGGGGGCTAGGGGCCGGGGGCAGTACTTC. It specifies CASCDLLEGARGRGQYF.

The chain uses TRBV15 and TRBJ2-5; 10 bases fit TRBD2. The germline CDR1 and CDR2 sequences are LNHNV and YYDKDF (reference sequence). The V and J ends lost 8 bases and 3 bases, in that order; junction bases with no gene match: 6. The CDR3 spans 14 residues. CDR3 amino acids: CATGILAGKETQYF. The CDR3 DNA reads TGTGCCACCGGAATACTAGCGGGGAAAGAGACCCAGTACTTC.

For the CDR3, the DNA is TGTGCCAGCAGTTACTCGGGAGGGGGCTACACCTTC. It is translated as CASSYSGGGYTF. The V gene is TRBV6-6, the J gene TRBJ1-2; D not resolved. The germline CDR1 and CDR2 sequences are MNHNY and SVGAGI (reference sequence). The ends were cut back, 0 bases at V and 8 bases at J, with 7 bases in the middle. The length of the CDR3 is 12 residues.

The chain employs TRBV4-3 and TRBJ2-5, with 8 bases identical to TRBD2. The CDR3 sequence is 15 residues long. J gave up 5 bases and V 2 bases, and 7 bases lay outside the gene matches. Germline V gene sequence: CDR1 LGHNA, CDR2 YSLEER. The CDR3, as DNA: TGCGCCAGCAGCCAACAGGGCGGGGGGAGTGAGACCCAGTACTTC. Translating it yields CASSQQGGGSETQYF.

The CDR3 region is CASSPPWTGVDEQFF. The CDR3 DNA follows: TGTGCCAGCAGTCCTCCATGGACAGGGGTAGATGAGCAGTTCTTC. The genes are TRBV28 and TRBJ2-1; 9 bases agree with TRBD1. CDR1 and CDR2 (germline): MDHEN, SYDVKM. This CDR3 is 15 amino acids long. Trimming cost V 5 bases and J 8 bases; bases outside gene matches: 10.

This clone was counted a single time. V is TRBV25-1 and J is TRBJ2-7; a weak D match, TRBD2 (6 bases). The V and J ends lost 5 bases and 2 bases respectively, with 13 bases between them. From germline, CDR1 is MGHDK and CDR2 SYGVNS. The CDR3 runs to 14 residues. Here the CDR3 DNA reads TGTGCCAGCAGTCCTCGGGACTTAGCCTACGAGCAGTACTTC. Translated: CASSPRDLAYEQYF.

A word on this clone: The junction departs from germline at one end; a sequencing error may be responsible. The chain links TRBV14 to TRBJ2-7, with TRBD1 matching 8 bases. Germline V lookup: CDR1 SGHDN, CDR2 FVKESK. The CDR3 is 14 amino acids. The CDR3 reads CASTRGTGSSIPNF. CDR3 bases: TGTGCCAGCACCCGAGGGACAGGATCCTCCATACCTAACTTC.

The rearrangement links TRBV7-6 to TRBJ2-3; the match to TRBD2 covers 9 bases. The J segment lost 5 bases and the V segment lost 3 bases, leaving 3 bases of the junction unmatched. From germline, CDR1 is SGHVS and CDR2 FNYEAQ. This CDR3 region has 14 residues. CDR3 region: CASSFRRGGDTQYF. CDR3 DNA: TGTGCCAGCAGCTTTCGGCGGGGGGGAGATACGCAGTATTTT.

The rearrangement links TRBV7-8 to TRBJ2-7, with D perhaps TRBD1 (6 bases). V was pared by 6 bases and J by 0 bases, with 12 bases between. The CDR3 has 14 amino acids. Germline V gene sequence: CDR1 SGHVS, CDR2 FQNEAQ. The CDR3 region has the DNA TGTGCCAGCAGGTCCGGACAGCTCTCCTACGAGCAGTACTTC. Its protein product is CASRSGQLSYEQYF. Complete variable domain (other parts from reference TRBV7-8 and TRBJ2-7): GAGVSQSPRYKVAKRGQDVALRCDPISGHVSLFWYQQALGQGPEFLTYFQNEAQLDKSGLPSDRFFAERPEGSVSTLKIQRTQQEDSAVYLCASRSGQLSYEQYFGPGTRLTVT.

The CDR3 nucleotides read TGTGCAAGTCGCTTAGATCTTAGCTCTAGACTAGCGGGGGGGTCAGAGACCCAGTACTTC. It specifies CASRLDLSSRLAGGSETQYF. This chain joins TRBV12-2 and TRBJ2-5; TRBD2 was called by the table and not checked on the DNA. TRBV12-2 is classified as a pseudogene. The CDR3 consists of 20 residues.

This sequence joins TRBV5-1 and TRBJ2-2, with D possibly being TRBD1 (5 bases). V lost 0 bases to trimming and J lost 6 bases, with 15 bases between them. Germline CDR1 and CDR2: SGHRS and YFSETQ. This CDR3 region has 16 residues. Here the CDR3 reads CASSLVGERWAGELFF. CDR3 coding DNA: TGCGCCAGCAGCTTGGTAGGGGAACGGTGGGCCGGGGAGCTGTTTTTT. The full variable domain, with the rest looked up from reference TRBV5-1 and TRBJ2-2, is KAGVTQTPRYLIKTRGQQVTLSCSPISGHRSVSWYQQTPGQGLQFLFEYFSETQRNKGNFPGRFSGRQFSNSRSEMNVSTLELGDSALYLCASSLVGERWAGELFFGEGSRLTVL.

The V gene is TRBV5-5, the J gene TRBJ1-2, with 7 bases aligning to TRBD1. CDR1 SGHKS and CDR2 YYEKEE come from the germline V gene (reference sequence). The CDR3 is 14 residues long. After removal of 4 bases from V and 4 bases from J, the junction contained 7 bases not matched to a gene. The CDR3 protein is CASSAGQAAYGYTF. As DNA, the CDR3 is TGTGCCAGCAGCGCAGGACAGGCGGCCTATGGCTACACCTTC.

This clone came up a few times. V and J are TRBV2 and TRBJ2-7; D gene unclear. The V gene lost 7 bases and the J gene lost 0 bases, with 16 bases spanning the gap. Germline V gives CDR1 SNHLY, CDR2 FYNNEI. The CDR3 has 15 residues. This CDR3 reads CASNLDGWSSYEQYV. For the CDR3, the DNA is TGTGCCAGCAATCTCGACGGCTGGAGCTCCTACGAGCAGTACGTC.

The chain recombines TRBV7-9 with TRBJ2-3; D may be TRBD1 (6 bases). The CDR3 totals 14 residues. Germline V gene sequence: CDR1 SEHNR, CDR2 FQNEAQ (reference sequence). Trimming shortened V by 5 bases and J by 0 bases, and 9 bases separated the two germline ends. The CDR3 sequence is CASSPQGSTDTQYF. The CDR3 nucleotides are TGTGCCAGCAGCCCCCAGGGGAGCACAGATACGCAGTATTTT.

V is TRBV13 and J is TRBJ2-6, with 9 nucleotides matching TRBD1. Trimming at V came to 5 bases and at J to 2 bases, leaving 4 bases not matched to a gene. Germline V CDR1 and CDR2: PRHDT, FYEKMQ (reference sequence). This CDR3 contains 16 residues. In DNA form, the CDR3 reads TGTGCCAGCAGCCAAACAGGGGGCACTGGGGCCAACGTCCTGACTTTC. Translating gives CASSQTGGTGANVLTF.

This clone was counted a few times. This chain joins TRBV15 and TRBJ1-5, with 10 nucleotides matching TRBD1. This CDR3 is 17 amino acids long. The junction had 16 bases not matched to a gene; V was cut back by 7 bases and J by 7 bases. Germline V gene data show CDR1 as LNHNV and CDR2 as YYDKDF (reference sequence). As DNA, the CDR3 is TGTGCCACCACCACTATCAGAGACAGGGGGCTAGGGCAGCCCCAGCATTTT. It is translated as CATTTIRDRGLGQPQHF.

The chain employs TRBV5-6 and TRBJ2-5; D gene unclear. Looked up from germline, CDR1 is SGHDT and CDR2 is YYEEEE. The ends were cut back, 4 bases at V and 7 bases at J, with 5 bases in the middle. The CDR3 loop spans 10 amino acids. CDR3 amino acids: CASSARTQYF. The CDR3 bases are TGTGCCAGCAGCGCGAGGACCCAGTACTTC.